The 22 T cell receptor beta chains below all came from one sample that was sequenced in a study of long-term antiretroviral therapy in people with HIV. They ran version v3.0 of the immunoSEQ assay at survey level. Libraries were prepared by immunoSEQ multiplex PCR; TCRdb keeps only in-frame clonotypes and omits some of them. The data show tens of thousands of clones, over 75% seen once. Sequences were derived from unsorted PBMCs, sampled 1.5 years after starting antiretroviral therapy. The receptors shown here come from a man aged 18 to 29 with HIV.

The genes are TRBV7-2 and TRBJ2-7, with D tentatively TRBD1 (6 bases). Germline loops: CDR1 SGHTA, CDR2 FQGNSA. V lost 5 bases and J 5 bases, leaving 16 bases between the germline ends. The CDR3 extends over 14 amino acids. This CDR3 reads CASSVPQGKNEQYF. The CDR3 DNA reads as TGTGCCAGCAGCGTACCCCAGGGGAAGAACGAGCAGTACTTC.

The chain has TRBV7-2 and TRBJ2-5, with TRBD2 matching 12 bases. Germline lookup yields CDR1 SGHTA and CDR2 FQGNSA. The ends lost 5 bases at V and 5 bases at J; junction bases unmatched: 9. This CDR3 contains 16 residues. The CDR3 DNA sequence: TGTGCCAGCAGCGTGGGACTAGCGGGTTGGGGGGAGACCCAGTACTTC. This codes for CASSVGLAGWGETQYF.

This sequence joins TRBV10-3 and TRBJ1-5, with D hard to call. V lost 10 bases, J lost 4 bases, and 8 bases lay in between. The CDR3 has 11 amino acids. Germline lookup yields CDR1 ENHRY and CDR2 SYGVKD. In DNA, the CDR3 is TGTGCCAGCGGGCTTAATCAGCCCCAGCATTTT. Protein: CASGLNQPQHF.

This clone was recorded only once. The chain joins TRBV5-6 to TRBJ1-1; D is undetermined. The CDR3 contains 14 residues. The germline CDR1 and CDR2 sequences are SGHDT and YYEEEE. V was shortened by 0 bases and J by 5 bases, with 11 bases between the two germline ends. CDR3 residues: CASSLVRARTEAFF. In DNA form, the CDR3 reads TGTGCCAGCAGCTTGGTTCGGGCGAGAACTGAAGCTTTCTTT.

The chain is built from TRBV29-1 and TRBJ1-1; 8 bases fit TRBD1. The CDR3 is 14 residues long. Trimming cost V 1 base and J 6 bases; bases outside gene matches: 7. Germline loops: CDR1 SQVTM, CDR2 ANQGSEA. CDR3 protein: CSVEVRQGNAEAFF. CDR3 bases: TGCAGCGTTGAAGTTAGACAGGGGAATGCTGAAGCTTTCTTT.

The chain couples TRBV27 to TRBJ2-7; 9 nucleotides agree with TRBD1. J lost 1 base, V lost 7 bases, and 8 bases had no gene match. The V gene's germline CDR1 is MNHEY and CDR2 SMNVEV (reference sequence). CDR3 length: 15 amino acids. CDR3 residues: CASTILGQGSYEQYF. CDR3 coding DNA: TGTGCCAGCACCATTCTGGGACAGGGTTCCTACGAGCAGTACTTC.

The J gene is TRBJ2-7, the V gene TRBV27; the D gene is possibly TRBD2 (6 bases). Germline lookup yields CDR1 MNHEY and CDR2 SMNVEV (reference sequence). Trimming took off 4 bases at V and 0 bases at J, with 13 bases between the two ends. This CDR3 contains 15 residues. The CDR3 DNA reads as TGTGCCAGCAGTTCCGGGGACGGGAGCTCCTACGAGCAGTACTTC. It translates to CASSSGDGSSYEQYF.

CDR3 bases: TGTGCCAGCAGTTACGGTGTCAGGTACAATGAGCAGTTCTTC. This translates into CASSYGVRYNEQFF. The gene calls are TRBV6-5 and TRBJ2-1; the D is unclear. Germline lookup yields CDR1 MNHEY and CDR2 SVGAGI. CDR3 length: 14 amino acids. The V and J ends lost 2 bases and 4 bases respectively, with 9 bases between them.

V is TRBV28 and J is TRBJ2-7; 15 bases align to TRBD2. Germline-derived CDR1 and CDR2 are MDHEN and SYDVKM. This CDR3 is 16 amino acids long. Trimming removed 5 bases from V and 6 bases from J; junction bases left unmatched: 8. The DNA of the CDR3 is TGTGCCAGCAGTCTCCTAGGACTAGCGGGAGGGGGCGAGCAGTACTTC. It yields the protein CASSLLGLAGGGEQYF.

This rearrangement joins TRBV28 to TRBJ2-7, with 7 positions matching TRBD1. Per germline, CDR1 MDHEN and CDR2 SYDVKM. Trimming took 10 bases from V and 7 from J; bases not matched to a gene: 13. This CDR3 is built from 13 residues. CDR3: CATRGYGVGEQYF. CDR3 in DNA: TGTGCCACCAGGGGGTACGGCGTGGGGGAGCAGTACTTC.

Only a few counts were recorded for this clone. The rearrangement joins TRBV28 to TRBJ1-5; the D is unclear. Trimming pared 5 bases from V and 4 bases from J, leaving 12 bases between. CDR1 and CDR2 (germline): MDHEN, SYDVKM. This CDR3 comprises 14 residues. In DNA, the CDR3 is TGTGCCAGCAGTCTCCGGGGAGGAAATCAGCCCCAGCATTTT. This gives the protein CASSLRGGNQPQHF.

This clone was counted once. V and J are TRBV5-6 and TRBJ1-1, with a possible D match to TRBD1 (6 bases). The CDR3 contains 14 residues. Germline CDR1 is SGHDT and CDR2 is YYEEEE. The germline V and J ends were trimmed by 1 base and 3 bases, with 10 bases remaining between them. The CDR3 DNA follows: TGTGCCAGCAGCTTGAGGGGGAGGTACACTGAAGCTTTCTTT. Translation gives CASSLRGRYTEAFF.

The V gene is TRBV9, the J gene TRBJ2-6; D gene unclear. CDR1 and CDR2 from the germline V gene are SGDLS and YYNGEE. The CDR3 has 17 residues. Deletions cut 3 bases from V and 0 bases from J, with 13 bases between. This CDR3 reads CASSGPKQHSGANVLTF. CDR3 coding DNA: TGTGCCAGCAGCGGCCCCAAGCAGCACTCTGGGGCCAACGTCCTGACTTTC.

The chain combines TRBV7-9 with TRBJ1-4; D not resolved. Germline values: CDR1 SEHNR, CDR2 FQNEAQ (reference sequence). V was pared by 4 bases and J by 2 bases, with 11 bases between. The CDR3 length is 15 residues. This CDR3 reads CASSYATTTNEKLFF. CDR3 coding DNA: TGTGCCAGCAGCTACGCAACGACTACTAATGAAAAACTGTTTTTT.

This CDR3 reads CASSRSGINTEAFF. The CDR3, as DNA: TGTGCCAGCTCACGTTCAGGGATCAACACTGAAGCTTTCTTT. The chain combines TRBV18 with TRBJ1-1, with D tentatively TRBD1 (5 bases). This CDR3 is 14 amino acids long. Between the trimmed V and J ends, which lost 4 bases and 2 bases, there was a span of 11 bases. The germline CDR1 and CDR2 sequences are KGHSH and LQKENI.

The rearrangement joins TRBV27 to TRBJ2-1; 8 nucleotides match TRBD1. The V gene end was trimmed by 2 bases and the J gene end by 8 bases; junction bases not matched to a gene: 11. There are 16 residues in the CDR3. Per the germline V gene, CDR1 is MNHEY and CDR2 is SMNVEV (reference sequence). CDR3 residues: CASSLRTGPKADEQFF. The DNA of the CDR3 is TGTGCCAGCAGTTTACGGACAGGGCCCAAGGCGGATGAGCAGTTCTTC.

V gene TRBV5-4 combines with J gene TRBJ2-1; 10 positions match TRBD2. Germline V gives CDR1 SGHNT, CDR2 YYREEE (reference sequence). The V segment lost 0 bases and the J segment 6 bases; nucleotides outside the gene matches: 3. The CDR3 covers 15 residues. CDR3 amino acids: CASSLGRTSGNEQFF. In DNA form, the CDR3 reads TGTGCCAGCAGCTTGGGTAGGACTAGCGGCAATGAGCAGTTCTTC.

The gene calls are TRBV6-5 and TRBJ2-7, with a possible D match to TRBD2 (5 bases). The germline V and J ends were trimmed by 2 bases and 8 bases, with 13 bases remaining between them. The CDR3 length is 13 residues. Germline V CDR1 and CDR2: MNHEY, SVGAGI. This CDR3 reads CASSYATGNKQYF. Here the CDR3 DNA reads TGTGCCAGCAGTTACGCTACCGGGAATAAGCAGTACTTC.

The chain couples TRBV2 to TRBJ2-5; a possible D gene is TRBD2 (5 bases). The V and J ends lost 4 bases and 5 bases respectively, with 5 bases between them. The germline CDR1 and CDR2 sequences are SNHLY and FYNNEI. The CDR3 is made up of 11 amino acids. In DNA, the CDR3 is TGTGCCAGCAGTGGGGAGGAGACCCAGTACTTC. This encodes CASSGEETQYF.

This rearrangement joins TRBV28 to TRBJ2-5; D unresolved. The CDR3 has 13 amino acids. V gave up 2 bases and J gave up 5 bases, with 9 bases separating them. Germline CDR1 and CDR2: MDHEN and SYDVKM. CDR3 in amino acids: CASSLSKLETQYF. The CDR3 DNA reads TGTGCCAGCAGTTTAAGTAAGCTGGAGACCCAGTACTTC.

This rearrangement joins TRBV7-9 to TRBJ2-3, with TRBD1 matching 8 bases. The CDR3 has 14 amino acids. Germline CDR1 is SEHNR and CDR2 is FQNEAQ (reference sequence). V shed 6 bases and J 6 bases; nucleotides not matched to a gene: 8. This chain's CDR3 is CASRNPGGADTQYF. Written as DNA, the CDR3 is TGTGCCAGCAGAAATCCAGGGGGCGCGGATACGCAGTATTTT.

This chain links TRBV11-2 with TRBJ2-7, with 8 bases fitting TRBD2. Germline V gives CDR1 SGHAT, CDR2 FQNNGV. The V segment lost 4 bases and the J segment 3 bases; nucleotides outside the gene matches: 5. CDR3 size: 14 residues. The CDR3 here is CASSSTSAFYEQYF. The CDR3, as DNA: TGTGCCAGCAGCTCGACTAGCGCCTTCTACGAGCAGTACTTC.